Listed below are T cell receptor beta chains from one sample, sequenced in a study of control samples from healthy donors and cancer patients. Clones were sequenced by immunoSEQ multiplex PCR, and TCRdb holds only the in-frame ones, with some missing. With about 190,000 clones in the sample, the ten largest clones hold roughly 2%. The material sequenced was blood. The receptors were sampled from a woman aged 30 to 39 in good health. Both conserved end residues are part of each CDR3.

CDR3aa: CASSNYRETRNSPLHF
v_gene: TRBV11-2

CDR3aa: CASSTTNTEAFF
v_gene: TRBV28

CDR3aa: CASSWDRQAGELFF
v_gene: TRBV27

CDR3aa: CASSQETGTNYGYTF
v_gene: TRBV4-3

CDR3aa: CASRLLQPQHF
v_gene: TRBV6-7

CDR3aa: CASSLGGQPQHF
v_gene: TRBV7-6

CDR3aa: CATRDRGVNEQFF
v_gene: TRBV24-1

CDR3aa: CASSLFSGNTIYF
v_gene: TRBV12-3/TRBV12-4

CDR3aa: CASRRGGEVLGFPLAEAFF
v_gene: TRBV6-2/TRBV6-3

CDR3aa: CASSQVGTEDYGYTF
v_gene: TRBV4-1

CDR3aa: CASSQYRELQDEQYF
v_gene: TRBV6-5

CDR3aa: CASSPGQGARQGNQPQHF
v_gene: TRBV4-2

CDR3aa: CASSTTGVAYNEQFF
v_gene: TRBV5-8

CDR3aa: CASRIGGTGELFF
v_gene: TRBV28

CDR3aa: CASSPWRQATNEKLFF
v_gene: TRBV28

CDR3aa: CASSRGAEQYF
v_gene: TRBV27

CDR3aa: CASSPFRGQNTEAFF
v_gene: TRBV18

CDR3aa: CASQDRDNSPLHF
v_gene: TRBV5-1

CDR3aa: CASSLAGARSGNTIYF
v_gene: TRBV28

CDR3aa: CASSPRLWGQPQHF
v_gene: TRBV27

CDR3aa: CASSLALVNTEAFF
v_gene: TRBV5-1

CDR3aa: CASSVDSGPYNEQFF
v_gene: TRBV9

CDR3aa: CASSAWGSGGYNEQFF
v_gene: TRBV7-9

CDR3aa: CASSTRDTYEQYF
v_gene: TRBV7-9